One and the same sample provided the 22 T cell receptor beta chains below, sequenced in a study of Graves' ophthalmopathy and Graves' hyperthyroidism. Amplification targeted the TCR beta CDR3 regions, with RNA transcripts as the source material. HTBI primers served in a first-round RT-PCR, which a second-round multiplex PCR followed. TCRdb reprocessed the multiplex PCR reads via MiXCR and lists one record per CDR3 protein. The sample has fewer than 650,000 distinct CDR3 sequences, about a fifth seen once. Material for sequencing was peripheral blood. These receptors all come from a woman aged 18-29 years with stable Graves' hyperthyroidism. Some clones in this sample may be carry-over from other donors' samples.

The V gene is TRBV20-1, the J gene TRBJ2-7; the match to TRBD1 covers 7 bases. Germline CDR1 and CDR2: DFQATT and SNEGSKA (reference sequence). The V gene end was trimmed by 3 bases and the J gene end by 3 bases; junction bases not matched to a gene: 5. The CDR3 is 13 residues long. The CDR3 DNA reads TGCAGTGCTAGGACAGGGTGGTTCTACGAGCAGTACTTC. Residues: CSARTGWFYEQYF.

The CDR3 here is CASSLRWAGGYGYTF. The CDR3 DNA reads TGTGCCAGCAGTTTAAGGTGGGCCGGGGGCTATGGCTACACCTTC. The rearrangement links TRBV28 to TRBJ1-2; a weak D match, TRBD1 (5 bases). The CDR3 is made up of 15 amino acids. V gave up 2 bases and J gave up 4 bases, with 14 bases separating them. Germline loops: CDR1 MDHEN, CDR2 SYDVKM.

This clonotype was recorded many times. CDR3 sequence (DNA): TGTGCCAGCAGTTTACCTAGCGGGAGGGGTTACGAGCAGTACTTC. It is translated as CASSLPSGRGYEQYF. The V and J genes are TRBV12-3 or TRBV12-4 and TRBJ2-7; 12 bases are shared with TRBD2. The CDR3 contains 15 residues. J gave up 4 bases and V 2 bases, and 3 bases lay outside the gene matches.

This clonotype was found many times. The chain links TRBV7-9 to TRBJ2-5; 8 bases align to TRBD1. Trimming removed 11 bases from V and 4 bases from J; junction bases left unmatched: 12. Per germline, CDR1 SEHNR and CDR2 FQNEAQ (reference sequence). The CDR3 sequence is 14 residues long. CDR3 loop: CALTGGRGRETQYF. CDR3 DNA: TGTGCCCTAACCGGGGGCAGGGGGCGAGAGACCCAGTACTTC.

This clonotype has a handful of counts. The chain combines TRBV6-2 or TRBV6-3 with TRBJ2-7; D gene uncertain. With 4 bases removed from V and 2 bases from J, the gap between germline ends came to 9 bases. Germline CDR1 is MNHEY and CDR2 is SVGEGT. The CDR3 has 13 residues. CDR3 bases: TGTGCCAGCAGTTCCAGGCTCACCTACGAGCAGTACTTC. It is translated as CASSSRLTYEQYF.

The sample holds a few counts of this clonotype. V and J are TRBV29-1 and TRBJ2-7, with TRBD1 matching 7 bases. The CDR3 has 12 residues. V shed 7 bases and J 2 bases; nucleotides not matched to a gene: 5. CDR1 and CDR2 from the germline V gene are SQVTM and ANQGSEA. The CDR3 is CSAKGAAYEQYF. The CDR3 DNA is TGCAGCGCCAAGGGGGCCGCCTACGAGCAGTACTTC.

The table lists this clonotype with many counts. The gene calls are TRBV20-1 and TRBJ1-6; maybe TRBD1 (6 bases). This CDR3 contains 15 residues. Trimming removed 0 bases from V and 5 bases from J, with 11 bases in between. Germline V lookup: CDR1 DFQATT, CDR2 SNEGSKA (reference sequence). CDR3 DNA: TGCAGTGCTAGAGAGGGAGGGACACATAATTCACCCCTCCACTTT. Translated, it gives CSAREGGTHNSPLHF.

This clonotype was detected a few times. J is TRBJ1-5 and V is TRBV7-3; tentative D call: TRBD1 (6 bases). Trimming removed 9 bases at V and 5 bases at J, with 17 bases between. This CDR3 has 14 amino acids. Germline CDR1 is SGHTA and CDR2 is FQGTGA. The CDR3 bases are TGTGCCAGGACCGTTGAGGGGGTGTATCAGCCCCAGCATTTT. Translating it yields CARTVEGVYQPQHF.

This clonotype has a count of ten or more. The CDR3 region has the DNA TGTGCCAGCAGCTTAGGGACAGTAGACTACGAGCAGTACTTC. It codes for CASSLGTVDYEQYF. This chain connects TRBV11-2 to TRBJ2-7; perhaps TRBD1 as D (6 bases). The CDR3 spans 14 residues. Trimming took 1 base from V and 3 from J, leaving 10 bases between them. Looked up from germline, CDR1 is SGHAT and CDR2 is FQNNGV. Supplemented by reference TRBV11-2 and TRBJ2-7, the full variable domain reads EAGVAQSPRYKIIEKRQSVAFWCNPISGHATLYWYQQILGQGPKLLIQFQNNGVVDDSQLPKDRFSAERLKGVDSTLKIQPAKLEDSAVYLCASSLGTVDYEQYFGPGTRLTVT.

This clonotype was seen repeatedly, ten times or more. The V call is TRBV6-5, the J call TRBJ1-5, with D possibly TRBD1 on 5 matching bases. This CDR3 has 16 amino acids. Germline CDR1 MNHEY, CDR2 SVGAGI. The V end lost 6 bases, the J end lost 0 bases, and 15 bases lay between the germline ends. The CDR3 protein is CASRRLQANSNQPQHF. The CDR3 nucleotides read TGTGCCAGCAGACGGTTACAGGCTAATAGCAATCAGCCCCAGCATTTT.

The table lists this clonotype with many counts. The rearrangement uses TRBV2 and TRBJ1-1; D possibly corresponds to TRBD1 (6 bases). Germline CDR1 and CDR2: SNHLY and FYNNEI. There are 15 residues in the CDR3. Trimming took 6 bases from V and 6 from J, leaving 20 bases between them. CDR3: CASSKEGQGSAEAFF. The CDR3 coding sequence is TGTGCCAGCAGCAAGGAGGGCCAGGGGAGTGCTGAAGCTTTCTTT.

This clonotype was observed at least ten times. The V gene is TRBV5-1, the J gene TRBJ2-5, with TRBD2 as a possible D gene (5 bases). Trimming removed 2 bases at V and 4 bases at J, with 12 bases between. CDR3 size: 14 residues. Per the germline V gene, CDR1 is SGHRS and CDR2 is YFSETQ. Here the CDR3 reads CASSFSAKGETQYF. The DNA for the CDR3 is TGCGCCAGCAGCTTTAGCGCAAAGGGAGAGACCCAGTACTTC. The complete variable domain, with remaining parts taken from reference TRBV5-1 and TRBJ2-5, reads KAGVTQTPRYLIKTRGQQVTLSCSPISGHRSVSWYQQTPGQGLQFLFEYFSETQRNKGNFPGRFSGRQFSNSRSEMNVSTLELGDSALYLCASSFSAKGETQYFGPGTRLLVL.

This clonotype was seen more than once but under ten times. The chain has TRBV6-4 and TRBJ2-5, with D uncertain. The CDR3 is 14 residues long. The germline V gene encodes CDR1 MRHNA and CDR2 SNTAGT. V was clipped by 3 bases and J by 2 bases, with 10 bases between them. Here the CDR3 reads CASSEYSLQETQYF. The CDR3, as DNA: TGTGCCAGCAGTGAATACAGCTTACAAGAGACCCAGTACTTC.

This clonotype was seen repeatedly, ten times or more. The chain uses TRBV5-1 and TRBJ1-1, with a possible D match to TRBD1 (5 bases). CDR3 size: 13 residues. Looked up from germline, CDR1 is SGHRS and CDR2 is YFSETQ. V gave up 4 bases and J gave up 6 bases, with 13 bases separating them. DNA of the CDR3: TGCGCCAGCAGCCCCCCAGGGAGCGCTGAAGCTTTCTTT. This codes for CASSPPGSAEAFF.

Many counts were recorded for this clonotype. The genes are TRBV6-2 or TRBV6-3 and TRBJ2-3; 10 bases line up with TRBD2. The germline gives CDR1 MNHEY, CDR2 SVGEGT. The CDR3 length is 15 residues. Germline trimming cut 7 bases from V and 6 bases from J; bases unmatched to any gene: 10. CDR3: CASTDQRGGIDTQYF. The CDR3 region has the DNA TGTGCCAGCACCGATCAGCGGGGGGGAATTGATACGCAGTATTTT.

This clonotype showed up just a few times. V and J are TRBV19 and TRBJ1-1; D not resolved. V lost 4 bases, J lost 0 bases, and 6 bases lay in between. Germline CDR1 and CDR2: LNHDA and SQIVND (reference sequence). The CDR3 has 13 residues. The CDR3 protein is CASSTRLNTEAFF. DNA of the CDR3: TGTGCCAGTAGTACCCGGTTGAACACTGAAGCTTTCTTT.

The chain uses TRBV4-1 and TRBJ2-2; 9 bases match TRBD1. This CDR3 comprises 15 residues. V shed 1 base, J shed 6 bases, and the junction held 3 bases outside the gene matches. From germline, CDR1 is MGHRA and CDR2 YSYEKL. DNA of the CDR3: TGCGCCAGCAGCCAAGCCTGGACAGGGGCCGGGGAGCTGTTTTTT. The encoded protein is CASSQAWTGAGELFF.

This clonotype turned up a few times. The chain combines TRBV12-3 or TRBV12-4 with TRBJ1-6; a possible D gene is TRBD1 (5 bases). CDR3 length equals 15 residues. The ends were cut back, 4 bases at V and 5 bases at J, with 12 bases in the middle. Here the CDR3 reads CASSSMGTDNSPLHF. DNA of the CDR3: TGTGCCAGCAGTTCTATGGGGACGGATAATTCACCCCTCCACTTT.

This clonotype was detected a few times. CDR3 nucleotides: TGTGCCAGCAGTGTTGGTACGACAGGGGAGCTGTTTTTT. Encoded protein: CASSVGTTGELFF. J is TRBJ2-2 and V is TRBV6-1; no clear D. Trimming shortened V by 4 bases and J by 8 bases, and 11 bases separated the two germline ends. The CDR3 is 13 amino acids. Germline values: CDR1 MNHNS, CDR2 SASEGT.

In its sample, this clonotype was seen many times. The chain is built from TRBV12-3 or TRBV12-4 and TRBJ1-6; no clear D gene. CDR3 length: 14 residues. With 1 base removed from V and 9 bases from J, the gap between germline ends came to 10 bases. The CDR3 DNA reads TGTGCCAGCAGTTTAGGGCAGGCCCGTTCACCCCTCCACTTT. The encoded protein is CASSLGQARSPLHF.

This clonotype has only one observation. V and J are TRBV12-3 or TRBV12-4 and TRBJ2-3; D unresolved. V lost 3 bases to trimming and J lost 0 bases, with 7 bases between them. This CDR3 comprises 14 residues. The CDR3, as DNA: TGTGCCAGCAGTTTTGGAGCTAGCACAGATACGCAGTATTTT. Translation gives CASSFGASTDTQYF.

This chain joins TRBV5-5 and TRBJ1-1, with a weak D call TRBD1 (6 bases). V was shortened by 2 bases and J by 0 bases, with 14 bases between the two germline ends. CDR3 length equals 16 residues. CDR1 and CDR2 from the germline V gene are SGHKS and YYEKEE (reference sequence). The CDR3 DNA sequence: TGTGCCAGCAGCTTTACAGGGACTAGCGTGAACACTGAAGCTTTCTTT. As protein: CASSFTGTSVNTEAFF.